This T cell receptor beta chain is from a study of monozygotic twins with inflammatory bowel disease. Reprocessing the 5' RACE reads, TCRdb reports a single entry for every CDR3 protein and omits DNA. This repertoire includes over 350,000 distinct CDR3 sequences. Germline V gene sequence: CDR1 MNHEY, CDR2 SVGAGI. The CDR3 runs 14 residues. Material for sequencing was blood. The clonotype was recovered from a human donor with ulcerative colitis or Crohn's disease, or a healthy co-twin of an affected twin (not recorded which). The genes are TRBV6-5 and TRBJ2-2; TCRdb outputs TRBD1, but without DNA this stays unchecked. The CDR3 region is CASSYDRGSGELFF.